One and the same sample provided the 9 T cell receptor beta chains below, sequenced in a study of blood T cells in healthy people across ages. Primed by a sample-barcoded 5' primer and a J-beta primer mix, a second PCR proceeded for about 6 to 11 cycles. TCRdb recomputed calls from the 5' RACE reads with MiXCR, one row per CDR3 protein. This sample has some 1.5 million distinct CDR3 sequences, with about 30% found just once. What was sequenced was blood. These receptors were obtained from a woman in her 30s in good health.

The chain employs TRBV28 and TRBJ1-1; D remains unclear. Trimming removed 6 bases from V and 5 bases from J, with 13 bases in between. Per the germline V gene, CDR1 is MDHEN and CDR2 is SYDVKM. The CDR3 is 13 residues long. CDR3 protein: CASSPIRQTEAFF. CDR3 nucleotides: TGTGCCAGCAGCCCAATCCGACAAACTGAAGCTTTCTTT.

The rearrangement joins TRBV6-5 to TRBJ2-3; D is perhaps TRBD2 (7 bases). V was cut by 6 bases and J by 1 base, with 8 bases left in between. This CDR3 is built from 13 residues. CDR1 and CDR2 (germline): MNHEY, SVGAGI. The CDR3 sequence: CASRRGRTDTQYF. The CDR3 nucleotides read TGTGCCAGCAGGCGGGGGCGCACAGATACGCAGTATTTT.

About this clonotype: The CDR3 does not end in the conserved phenylalanine or tryptophan, so this is likely a read error. The V gene is TRBV12-3 or TRBV12-4, the J gene TRBJ2-3; the match to TRBD1 covers 7 bases. This CDR3 has 15 residues. The CDR3 nucleotides read TGTGCATCCAAACGAGGGGGCAGTAGCGCAGATACGCAGTATTCT. This sequence encodes CASKRGGSSADTQYS.

This sequence joins TRBV6-5 and TRBJ2-3; 7 bases match TRBD2. Germline-derived CDR1 and CDR2 are MNHEY and SVGAGI. V lost 6 bases, J lost 6 bases, and 6 bases stayed unmatched. This CDR3 contains 13 residues. CDR3 amino acids: CASSRSGGDTQYF. The CDR3 bases are TGTGCCAGCAGCCGCTCGGGGGGTGATACGCAGTATTTT.

The chain joins TRBV5-1 to TRBJ2-1, with D hard to call. The CDR3 loop spans 12 amino acids. Germline CDR1 SGHRS, CDR2 YFSETQ. Between the trimmed V and J ends, which lost 8 bases and 5 bases, there was a span of 11 bases. The CDR3 reads CASLRLNNEQFF. CDR3 nucleotides: TGCGCCAGTTTGAGACTGAACAATGAGCAGTTCTTC.

This clonotype was found many times. The J gene is TRBJ2-7, the V gene TRBV6-5, with D possibly TRBD2 on 6 matching bases. Trimming pared 3 bases from V and 7 bases from J, leaving 10 bases between. The CDR3 consists of 12 residues. The germline gives CDR1 MNHEY, CDR2 SVGAGI. CDR3 region: CASSYRGGEQYF. In nucleotides, the CDR3 is TGTGCCAGCAGTTATCGGGGAGGTGAGCAGTACTTC.

The J gene is TRBJ1-1, the V gene TRBV19; unclear D gene. The CDR3 extends over 13 amino acids. V lost 10 bases, J lost 11 bases, and 23 bases lay in between. Germline-derived CDR1 and CDR2 are LNHDA and SQIVND (reference sequence). The CDR3 loop reads CAILPSGKGDAFF. CDR3 bases: TGTGCCATTCTACCATCAGGAAAAGGTGACGCTTTCTTT.

The table lists this clonotype with a few counts. The gene calls are TRBV7-9 and TRBJ2-1; 12 nucleotides line up with TRBD2. J was trimmed by 5 bases and V by 5 bases; bases with no gene match: 10. Per germline, CDR1 SEHNR and CDR2 FQNEAQ (reference sequence). The CDR3 runs to 17 residues. The DNA for the CDR3 is TGTGCCAGCAGCCCCCGACTAGCGGGAGCAGTAAACAATGAGCAGTTCTTC. Its translation: CASSPRLAGAVNNEQFF.

This chain links TRBV5-1 with TRBJ2-7, with a tentative D call TRBD2 (5 bases). The V gene lost 2 bases and the J gene lost 6 bases, with 15 bases spanning the gap. CDR1 is SGHRS, CDR2 YFSETQ, per germline. The CDR3 runs to 14 residues. CDR3 residues: CASSLEGPDTEQYF. CDR3 DNA: TGCGCCAGCAGCTTAGAGGGCCCCGACACCGAGCAGTACTTC.